The sample holds a few counts of the clone carrying this T cell receptor (beta chain). Its antigen is not identified. Donors underwent one heparinised blood draw, about 110 mL on average. The CDR3 has 13 residues. The germline V gene encodes CDR1 MDHEN and CDR2 SYDVKM. The ends lost 8 bases at V and 6 bases at J; junction bases unmatched: 5. The whole isolated RNA underwent reverse transcription, so sequencing captured expressed TCRB transcripts. The method was immunoSEQ multiplex PCR; TCRdb's version includes in-frame clones alone and lacks a portion of them. Altogether some 150,000 clones are present, 8% to 13% being singletons, with the ten largest covering 1% to 1.5%. This sample is drawn from a study of beta chain features in type 1 diabetes. Study in general: Patients did not differ from healthy donors in age, gender or cell yield. General study results and limits: Moderate but significant shortening of TCRB CDR3s was recorded in all four CD4+ subsets from Type 1 diabetes patients. Equally in patients and controls, PCR might preferentially amplify shorter templates.

The sequence came from a man in his late teens or twenties in good health. The sample was naive CD4+ T cells from blood. This chain uses TRBV28 with TRBJ1-2, with 11 positions matching TRBD1. The CDR3 DNA reads TGTGCCAGCTCGCCGGGACAGGGGGATGGCTACACCTTC. Amino acid sequence: CASSPGQGDGYTF.